This TCR beta chain originates from a study of blood T cell repertoires in COVID-19. The overall study: The United States, Italy and Spain were the sources of the acute and convalescent COVID-19 samples. PBMCs, B-cell-depleted T cells, or T cells were the source of the cDNA or gDNA that made up the material.

This study enrolled people aged about 18 to 90 from 20 to 25 US geographic areas. In the authors' methods: Amplified reference gene primers provided the basis for estimating nucleated cell counts. This table comes from immunoSEQ multiplex PCR, and its TCRdb copy is limited to in-frame clones, with some not included. V and J calls and clone size come straight from that table; D and trimming were deduced from the DNA. The sample consists of 250,000 to 300,000 clones, 80% to 90% of them appearing once. This CDR3 has 13 residues. The germline V and J ends were trimmed by 7 bases and 4 bases, with 13 bases remaining between them.

What was sequenced was PBMCs or T cells enriched from blood (not recorded which). This sequence was found in a man aged 30 to 45 with acute COVID-19. V and J are TRBV12-3 or TRBV12-4 and TRBJ2-5, with D possibly being TRBD1 (6 bases). The CDR3 region is CASTYYRAETQYF. In DNA, the CDR3 is TGTGCCAGCACTTACTACAGGGCAGAGACCCAGTACTTC.